These 19 T cell receptor beta chains share one sample of origin, sequenced in a study of T cells in Graves' hyperthyroidism and ophthalmopathy. TCR beta CDR3 regions were amplified from RNA. Using the HTBI primer set, a first-round RT-PCR was run on the TCR CDR3. TCRdb called the multiplex PCR reads again in MiXCR, with one record for every CDR3 protein. The table has about 530,000 distinct CDR3 sequences, approximately 17% seen once. Sample: blood. Source of these receptors: a woman under 30 with Graves' ophthalmopathy.

This clonotype has only a few counts. This chain links TRBV7-6 with TRBJ1-6; D is possibly TRBD1 (5 bases). CDR3 length equals 13 residues. With 5 bases removed from V and 10 bases from J, the gap between germline ends came to 12 bases. Germline V gene sequence: CDR1 SGHVS, CDR2 FNYEAQ. CDR3 sequence: CASSDGGASPLHF. The CDR3 nucleotides are TGTGCCAGCAGCGACGGAGGGGCCTCACCCCTCCACTTT.

The genes are TRBV5-1 and TRBJ1-1; the match to TRBD1 covers 8 bases. This CDR3 comprises 16 residues. J lost 2 bases, V lost 4 bases, and 10 bases had no gene match. The germline CDR1 and CDR2 sequences are SGHRS and YFSETQ. This chain's CDR3 is CASSRGQGAINTEAFF. The CDR3 coding sequence is TGCGCCAGCAGCCGTGGACAGGGAGCCATCAACACTGAAGCTTTCTTT.

This clonotype has a count of ten or more. The CDR3 coding sequence is TGTGCCAGCAGTCGTCTTGCGGGTGCCCCCTACGAGCAGTACTTC. Amino acids: CASSRLAGAPYEQYF. The chain couples TRBV27 to TRBJ2-7; D is perhaps TRBD2 (5 bases). The CDR3 extends over 15 amino acids. Germline CDR1 reads MNHEY; CDR2 reads SMNVEV (reference sequence). The V gene lost 5 bases and the J gene lost 2 bases, with 16 bases spanning the gap.

This chain uses TRBV2 with TRBJ1-1, with D possibly being TRBD1 (6 bases). In germline, CDR1 is SNHLY, CDR2 FYNNEI. The CDR3 loop spans 15 amino acids. Between the trimmed V and J ends, which lost 5 bases and 3 bases, there was a span of 16 bases. The CDR3 sequence: CASSSSVRTDTEAFF. CDR3 sequence (DNA): TGTGCCAGCAGTTCCTCCGTAAGGACAGACACTGAAGCTTTCTTT.

This clonotype was observed at least ten times. The V and J genes are TRBV9 and TRBJ1-6, with D possibly matching TRBD1 (5 bases). CDR3 length: 15 residues. Trimming shortened V by 0 bases and J by 10 bases, and 14 bases separated the two germline ends. The germline V gene encodes CDR1 SGDLS and CDR2 YYNGEE. CDR3 loop: CASSVGGGDGSPLHF. In DNA, the CDR3 is TGTGCCAGCAGCGTAGGGGGAGGGGATGGATCACCCCTCCACTTT. The full variable domain, rest sourced from reference TRBV9 and TRBJ1-6, is DSGVTQTPKHLITATGQRVTLRCSPRSGDLSVYWYQQSLDQGLQFLIQYYNGEERAKGNILERFSAQQFPDLHSELNLSSLELGDSALYFCASSVGGGDGSPLHFGNGTRLTVT.

This clonotype was recorded many times. The chain uses TRBV27 and TRBJ2-1; D is uncertain. Germline CDR1 MNHEY, CDR2 SMNVEV (reference sequence). V shed 2 bases and J shed 5 bases, with 13 bases lying between them. The CDR3 has 15 residues. CDR3 residues: CASSLGTLGNNEQFF. CDR3 sequence (DNA): TGTGCCAGCAGTTTAGGCACACTGGGTAACAATGAGCAGTTCTTC.

This chain joins TRBV28 and TRBJ1-1; D call uncertain. With 2 bases removed from V and 8 bases from J, the gap between germline ends came to 9 bases. The CDR3 loop spans 12 amino acids. Germline CDR1 is MDHEN and CDR2 is SYDVKM. This chain's CDR3 is CASSLEAEEAFF. As DNA, the CDR3 is TGTGCCAGCAGTTTAGAGGCGGAGGAAGCTTTCTTT.

Comments on this clonotype: A much bigger clone sits one base away, suggesting this may be a read error. The gene calls are TRBV2 and TRBJ1-2; D unclear. V was shortened by 4 bases and J by 1 base, with 7 bases between the two germline ends. Germline CDR1 and CDR2: SNHLY and FYNNEI. The CDR3 consists of 13 residues. The CDR3 protein is CASSGALNYGYTF. The CDR3 DNA follows: TGTGCCAGCAGTGGGGCCCTTAACTATGGCTACACCTTC.

At least ten counts were recorded for this clonotype. The rearrangement joins TRBV27 to TRBJ1-5; perhaps TRBD1 as D (5 bases). The V gene lost 5 bases and the J gene lost 5 bases, with 13 bases spanning the gap. This CDR3 is built from 14 residues. Germline CDR1 reads MNHEY; CDR2 reads SMNVEV (reference sequence). The CDR3 sequence: CASSITGLDQPQHF. As DNA, the CDR3 is TGTGCCAGCAGTATTACAGGCCTGGATCAGCCCCAGCATTTT.

This clonotype showed up just a few times. V gene TRBV11-2 combines with J gene TRBJ1-3; possibly TRBD1 for D (6 bases). CDR1 and CDR2 from the germline V gene are SGHAT and FQNNGV. The CDR3 has 18 residues. V was cut by 2 bases and J by 0 bases, with 17 bases left in between. CDR3 bases: TGTGCCAGCAGCTTATCTGGCCATCGGGACAACTCTGGAAACACCATATATTTT. Translation: CASSLSGHRDNSGNTIYF. The variable domain in full, with the rest retrieved from reference TRBV11-2 and TRBJ1-3, is EAGVAQSPRYKIIEKRQSVAFWCNPISGHATLYWYQQILGQGPKLLIQFQNNGVVDDSQLPKDRFSAERLKGVDSTLKIQPAKLEDSAVYLCASSLSGHRDNSGNTIYFGEGSWLTVV.

V is TRBV15 and J is TRBJ2-3; 15 nucleotides agree with TRBD2. This CDR3 has 16 amino acids. V shed 6 bases, J shed 6 bases, and the junction held 7 bases outside the gene matches. Germline loops: CDR1 LNHNV, CDR2 YYDKDF (reference sequence). The CDR3 protein is CATSGLAGGPKDTQYF. The CDR3 DNA reads as TGTGCCACCAGTGGACTAGCGGGAGGGCCGAAGGATACGCAGTATTTT.

This clonotype has at least ten counts. Since the CDR3 does not end with the conserved phenylalanine or tryptophan, this likely comes from a read error. V gene TRBV18 combines with J gene TRBJ2-5; no clear D gene. Germline V gene data show CDR1 as KGHSH and CDR2 as LQKENI. Trimming took 6 bases from V and 5 from J, leaving 10 bases between them. The CDR3 length is 12 residues. Written as DNA, the CDR3 is TGTGCCAGCTCCCCCACCGGGGAGACCCAGTACCTC. It is translated as CASSPTGETQYL.

The chain recombines TRBV28 with TRBJ1-2; D not resolved. Germline V gene lookup returns CDR1 MDHEN and CDR2 SYDVKM. The CDR3 loop spans 13 amino acids. V lost 5 bases, J lost 4 bases, and 11 bases lay in between. CDR3: CASSLGIVYGYTF. In nucleotides, the CDR3 is TGTGCCAGCAGTCTAGGGATAGTCTATGGCTACACCTTC.

This clonotype was found many times. The chain is built from TRBV18 and TRBJ2-3; unclear D gene. Germline loops: CDR1 KGHSH, CDR2 LQKENI. The V end was cut by 0 bases, the J end by 0 bases, with 7 bases between. The CDR3 contains 15 residues. In nucleotides, the CDR3 is TGTGCCAGCTCACCACCGTCGCAGAGCACAGATACGCAGTATTTT. Its protein product is CASSPPSQSTDTQYF.

In this sample, this clonotype turned up many times. CDR3 sequence reads: CASSPTTGINEQFF. CDR3 coding DNA: TGTGCCAGCAGCCCTACGACAGGGATAAATGAGCAGTTCTTC. The chain combines TRBV7-8 with TRBJ2-1; 7 bases are a match to TRBD1. This CDR3 spans 14 amino acids. V was pared by 5 bases and J by 7 bases, with 8 bases of the junction left unmatched. Per germline, CDR1 SGHVS and CDR2 FQNEAQ.

This clonotype was seen many times. The chain employs TRBV11-2 and TRBJ2-1, with TRBD1 matching over 10 bases. After removal of 5 bases from V and 4 bases from J, the junction contained 8 bases not matched to a gene. The CDR3 spans 16 residues. From germline, CDR1 is SGHAT and CDR2 FQNNGV. CDR3 nucleotides: TGTGCCAGCAGCACACGGACAGGGGGTCTTTACAATGAGCAGTTCTTC. Translated: CASSTRTGGLYNEQFF.

As for this clonotype: Since a much larger clone is just one base distant, this may be a read error. The CDR3 nucleotides read TGCGCCAGCAGCTCAAGCGGGAGTCGCAATGAGCAGTTCTTC. This translates into CASSSSGSRNEQFF. V gene TRBV5-1 combines with J gene TRBJ2-1; 8 positions agree with TRBD2. V trimming: 3 bases; J trimming: 6 bases; junction bases outside the gene matches: 5. The CDR3 is 14 amino acids. The germline V gene has CDR1 SGHRS and CDR2 YFSETQ.

The CDR3 protein is CASSPRQTTGELFF. DNA of the CDR3: TGTGCCAGCAGCCCCCGACAGACCACCGGGGAGCTGTTTTTT. The chain recombines TRBV7-2 with TRBJ2-2; maybe TRBD1 (5 bases). Germline assignment: CDR1 SGHTA and CDR2 FQGNSA. The V and J ends lost 5 bases and 4 bases respectively, with 11 bases between them. The CDR3 covers 14 residues.

This clonotype was found a few times. The chain couples TRBV11-2 to TRBJ2-5; D unclear. Between the trimmed V and J ends, which lost 9 bases and 4 bases, there was a span of 9 bases. This CDR3 has 11 amino acids. CDR1 is SGHAT, CDR2 FQNNGV, per germline. Here the CDR3 reads CASQAGETQYF. DNA for the CDR3: TGTGCCAGTCAAGCCGGAGAGACCCAGTACTTC.